This TCR beta chain was retrieved from a study of shared clonotypes between healthy human individuals. Some clones are missing from TCRdb's copy, which holds only in-frame ones; the method was immunoSEQ multiplex PCR. Among over 1.5 million clones listed, 98% were seen once. V dropped 6 bases and J dropped 3; count of bases not matched to a gene: 6. Germline CDR1 and CDR2: MDHEN and SYDVKM. This CDR3 has 17 amino acids. The TCR sequence derives from a man aged 25-40 years in good health. The gene calls are TRBV28 and TRBJ2-2; 14 nucleotides agree with TRBD2. Sequencing was done on a sample of naive CD4+ T cells sorted from blood. Sample subset: CD45RA+ positively selected. The CDR3 bases are TGTGCCAGCAGCCCGACTAGCGGGAGGGCGGACACCGGGGAGCTGTTTTTT. Protein sequence: CASSPTSGRADTGELFF.